This is a list of T cell receptor beta chains from one sample in a study of shared clonotypes between healthy human individuals. Here immunoSEQ multiplex PCR was the method, and the copy in TCRdb shows in-frame clones only, minus some. The repertoire consists of millions of clones, with approximately 95% occurring once and the leading ten covering about 0.37%. The sample taken for sequencing was naive CD4+ T cells from PBMCs. These receptors were obtained from a man in his late teens or twenties in good health. Some clones in this sample may be carry-over from other donors' samples. CDR3s include the opening cysteine and the closing phenylalanine or tryptophan. Each record gives: J gene, clone size, D gene, V gene, CDR3 protein, CDR3 DNA. D genes are given only for firm matches. Only some rows state a clone size, as once, few, many or a class for expanded clones.

TRBJ2-5	.	.	TRBV27	CASSLNGRAQYF	TGTGCCAGCAGTTTAAACGGGCGGGCCCAGTACTTC
TRBJ1-2	.	.	TRBV21-1	CASSKAHHLDRAYGYTF	TGTGCCAGCAGCAAAGCCCACCATCTGGACAGGGCGTATGGCTACACCTTC
TRBJ2-1	.	.	TRBV28	CASSGYVEQFF	TGTGCCAGCAGTGGGTATGTTGAGCAGTTCTTC
TRBJ1-2	.	.	TRBV6-1	CASSVTGDYGYTF	TGTGCCAGCAGCGTGACAGGAGATTATGGCTACACCTTC
TRBJ2-2	.	.	TRBV7-8	CASSLARIYTGELFF	TGTGCCAGCAGCTTAGCACGGATTTACACCGGGGAGCTGTTTTTT
TRBJ1-1	.	.	TRBV6-1	CASSPAGEAFF	TGTGCCAGCAGTCCCGCCGGCGAAGCTTTCTTT
TRBJ2-3	.	TRBD2	TRBV30	CAWRPSGTSEYF	TGTGCCTGGAGACCCTCGGGGACTAGCGAGTATTTT
TRBJ2-5	.	.	TRBV5-1	CASSSTGGQETQYF	TGCGCCAGCAGCTCGACCGGGGGTCAAGAGACCCAGTACTTC
TRBJ2-1	.	.	TRBV10-3	CASGLTREYDEQFF	TGTGCCTCGGGATTGACACGGGAATACGATGAGCAGTTCTTC
TRBJ2-5	.	TRBD2	TRBV7-3	CASSLRAGVGETQYF	TGTGCCAGCAGCCTGCGAGCGGGAGTGGGGGAGACCCAGTACTTC
TRBJ2-1	.	TRBD1	TRBV19	CASSPLDRGSSYNEQFF	TGTGCCAGTAGTCCCTTAGACAGGGGGAGCTCCTACAATGAGCAGTTCTTC
TRBJ2-5	.	.	TRBV6-5	CASSYGGAGKETQYF	TGTGCCAGCAGTTACGGGGGCGCGGGCAAAGAGACCCAGTACTTC
TRBJ1-3	.	TRBD1	TRBV9	CASSERQGLWGNTIYF	TGTGCCAGCAGCGAGCGACAGGGTTTGTGGGGAAACACCATATATTTT
TRBJ1-6	.	.	TRBV6-5	CASSPGLNYSPLHF	TGTGCCAGCAGTCCGGGACTGAATTATTCACCCCTCCACTTT
TRBJ2-1	.	TRBD1	TRBV27	CASSSRTGTGGYNEQFF	TGTGCCAGCAGTTCCCGGACAGGGACAGGTGGCTACAATGAGCAGTTCTTC
TRBJ2-7	.	.	TRBV28	CASSLLVGSYEQYF	TGTGCCAGCAGTTTATTGGTCGGCTCCTACGAGCAGTACTTC
TRBJ2-7	.	.	TRBV30	CAWSLGRSYEQYF	TGTGCCTGGAGCCTCGGACGGAGCTACGAGCAGTACTTC
TRBJ1-2	.	.	TRBV19	CASGRGQTNYGYTF	TGTGCCAGTGGTAGGGGACAAACTAACTATGGCTACACCTTC
TRBJ2-7	.	TRBD2	TRBV7-9	CASSPRTSGPYEQYF	TGTGCCAGCAGCCCCCGGACTAGCGGCCCCTACGAGCAGTACTTC
TRBJ2-7	.	TRBD1	TRBV20-1	CSAVDRDEQYF	TGCAGTGCTGTCGACAGGGACGAGCAGTACTTC
TRBJ2-1	.	TRBD2	TRBV7-2	CASSTTSGYNEQFF	TGTGCCAGCAGCACGACTAGCGGTTACAATGAGCAGTTCTTC
TRBJ2-1	.	TRBD2	TRBV7-9	CASSPASGRKQYNEQFF	TGTGCCAGCAGCCCTGCTAGCGGGAGAAAGCAATACAATGAGCAGTTCTTC
TRBJ2-1	.	.	TRBV7-2	CASSKIQGGEQFF	TGTGCCAGCAGCAAGATACAGGGTGGTGAGCAGTTCTTC
TRBJ2-3	.	TRBD2	TRBV19	CASRKGGGRTDTQYF	TGTGCCAGTCGCAAGGGCGGCGGGAGAACAGATACGCAGTATTTT
TRBJ1-1	.	TRBD1	TRBV10-3	CAIRYAGTENTEAFF	TGTGCCATCAGATACGCCGGGACAGAGAACACTGAAGCTTTCTTT
TRBJ2-1	.	.	TRBV5-4	CASSSGLPGNEQFF	TGTGCCAGCAGCTCAGGACTACCGGGCAATGAGCAGTTCTTC
TRBJ1-4	.	.	TRBV7-9	CASSLGLAEKLFF	TGTGCCAGCAGCTTGGGACTCGCTGAAAAACTGTTTTTT
TRBJ1-2	.	.	TRBV9	CASSVGPGYGYTF	TGTGCCAGCAGCGTAGGGCCGGGCTATGGCTACACCTTC
TRBJ1-2	.	.	TRBV7-9	CASSSGGYYGYTF	TGTGCCAGCAGCTCGGGGGGATACTATGGCTACACCTTC
TRBJ2-7	.	.	TRBV6-6	CASSSGLPIFYEQYF	TGTGCCAGCAGCTCGGGACTTCCCATTTTTTACGAGCAGTACTTC
TRBJ2-3	.	TRBD1	TRBV12-5	CASGPSWQGGTDTQYF	TGTGCTAGTGGTCCCTCGTGGCAGGGGGGCACAGATACGCAGTATTTT
TRBJ1-1	.	.	TRBV23-1	CATETGAWGNTEAFF	TGCGCCACCGAGACAGGCGCCTGGGGAAACACTGAAGCTTTCTTT
TRBJ2-7	.	.	TRBV11-2	CASSTVARSYEQYF	TGTGCCAGCAGCACCGTAGCGAGGTCCTACGAGCAGTACTTC
TRBJ1-1	.	.	TRBV6-4	CASSEQTKVNTEAFF	TGTGCCAGCAGTGAACAGACTAAAGTTAACACTGAAGCTTTCTTT
TRBJ2-5	.	.	TRBV5-1	CASSLEVLQGETQYF	TGCGCCAGCAGCTTGGAGGTTTTGCAGGGAGAGACCCAGTACTTC
TRBJ2-1	once	.	TRBV14	CASSQTYEQFF	TGTGCCAGCAGCCAAACATATGAGCAGTTCTTC
TRBJ1-5	.	.	TRBV19	CAIPRAIYQPQHF	TGTGCCATCCCCAGGGCGATATATCAGCCCCAGCATTTT
TRBJ1-5	.	.	TRBV2	CASSAEGNQPQHF	TGTGCCAGCAGTGCCGAGGGCAATCAGCCCCAGCATTTT
TRBJ1-1	.	.	TRBV5-5	CASSLAQMNTEAFF	TGTGCCAGCAGCTTGGCCCAGATGAACACTGAAGCTTTCTTT
TRBJ1-4	few	.	TRBV5-4	CASSLGGSGEKLFF	TGTGCCAGCAGCTTAGGCGGGAGCGGAGAAAAACTGTTTTTT
TRBJ2-7	.	.	TRBV9	CASSPRSRPDHEQYF	TGTGCCAGCAGCCCCCGGAGTAGACCGGACCACGAGCAGTACTTC
TRBJ1-2	.	.	TRBV6-5	CASSYWEGPAYGYTF	TGTGCCAGCAGTTACTGGGAAGGACCTGCCTATGGCTACACCTTC
TRBJ2-7	once	.	TRBV7-9	CASSSDTSYEQYF	TGTGCCAGCAGCTCGGACACTTCCTACGAGCAGTACTTC
TRBJ1-5	.	TRBD1	TRBV30	CAWGPGTGAQPQHF	TGTGCCTGGGGCCCCGGGACAGGGGCCCAGCCCCAGCATTTT
TRBJ2-7	.	.	TRBV10-3	CATQGGKMWYEQYF	TGTGCCACCCAAGGCGGGAAGATGTGGTACGAGCAGTACTTC
TRBJ2-1	once	.	TRBV7-3	CASSLLGGQEQFF	TGTGCCAGCAGCTTACTGGGTGGCCAAGAGCAGTTCTTC
TRBJ2-7	once	TRBD1	TRBV11-1	CASSPRQGPYEQYF	TGTGCCAGCAGCCCTAGACAGGGTCCCTACGAGCAGTACTTC
TRBJ2-7	.	.	TRBV19	CASSLQANYEQYF	TGTGCCAGTAGTCTGCAGGCCAACTACGAGCAGTACTTC
TRBJ2-1	.	TRBD2	TRBV5-1	CASSPDSGSPYNEQFF	TGCGCCAGCAGCCCGGATAGCGGGTCCCCCTACAATGAGCAGTTCTTC
TRBJ2-5	.	TRBD2	TRBV2	CASSRSAGGPGTETQYF	TGTGCCAGCAGTCGCTCAGCGGGAGGGCCGGGGACGGAGACCCAGTACTTC
TRBJ2-7	.	TRBD2	TRBV19	CASSKREGPLEQYF	TGTGCCAGTAGCAAGCGGGAGGGCCCCCTCGAGCAGTACTTC
TRBJ2-7	.	TRBD1	TRBV28	CASSPSGTGAHEQYF	TGTGCCAGCAGTCCTTCAGGGACAGGCGCCCACGAGCAGTACTTC
TRBJ1-5	few	.	TRBV28	CASSLDENQPQHF	TGTGCCAGCAGTCTAGACGAGAATCAGCCCCAGCATTTT
TRBJ1-2	.	.	TRBV28	CASSSTGTPHRGYTF	TGTGCCAGCAGCTCTACCGGGACACCGCACCGGGGCTACACCTTC
TRBJ2-7	few	.	TRBV7-8	CASSLAEPPSYEQYF	TGTGCCAGCAGCTTAGCGGAACCACCCTCCTACGAGCAGTACTTC
TRBJ1-2	.	.	TRBV19	CASITRTASGYTF	TGTGCCAGTATTACGCGAACGGCGTCTGGCTACACCTTC
TRBJ1-4	.	TRBD1	TRBV7-9	CASSYTTGAPGEKLFF	TGTGCCAGCAGCTACACTACAGGGGCGCCTGGGGAAAAACTGTTTTTT